This T cell receptor beta chain was observed in a study of T-cell memory formation after mild COVID-19. Unmatched junction bases numbered 14, after V lost 7 bases and J lost 6 bases. This CDR3 is 16 amino acids long. CDR1 and CDR2 (germline): SQVTM, ANQGSEA. One entry per CDR3 protein, called by TCRdb with MiXCR from the 5' RACE reads. The sample has about 190,000 distinct CDR3 sequences, roughly 18% seen once. This clonotype was obtained from an adult woman who had mild COVID-19 (a few samples of this study predate the infection). Cell type and time point are not known. This chain links TRBV29-1 with TRBJ2-7; 14 positions agree with TRBD2. Sequenced: PBMCs or a T cell subset sorted from them (not recorded which). For the CDR3, the DNA is TGCAGCGCTGGGACTAGCGGGAGTCCGCCTATTGGCGAGCAGTACTTC. Translation: CSAGTSGSPPIGEQYF.